One sample yielded the 32 T cell receptor beta chains listed below, sequenced in a study of tumor-infiltrating lymphocytes in localized non-small cell lung cancer. Libraries were prepared by immunoSEQ multiplex PCR; TCRdb keeps only in-frame clonotypes and omits some of them. The sample yields approximately 3,200 clones, less than 70% seen once. The specimen sequenced was uninvolved lung tissue not adjacent to the tumor. All receptors come from a human donor with non-small cell lung cancer.

This chain connects TRBV27 to TRBJ2-7; D might be TRBD1 (6 bases). Trimming removed 5 bases at V and 2 bases at J, with 13 bases between. Germline CDR1 is MNHEY and CDR2 is SMNVEV (reference sequence). The CDR3 has 14 amino acids. CDR3 DNA sequence: TGTGCCAGCAGTCGTACAGGGCTAACCTACGAGCAGTACTTC. Protein sequence: CASSRTGLTYEQYF.

V and J are TRBV7-9 and TRBJ2-7; TRBD2 aligns across 7 bases. CDR1 is SEHNR, CDR2 FQNEAQ, per germline (reference sequence). The CDR3 totals 14 residues. V lost 1 base to trimming and J lost 3 bases; unmatched junction nucleotides: 3. As DNA, the CDR3 is TGTGCCAGCAGCTTAGATGGGACTATCTACGAGCAGTACTTC. It codes for CASSLDGTIYEQYF.

The chain combines TRBV25-1 with TRBJ2-7; 9 bases align to TRBD1. Germline values: CDR1 MGHDK, CDR2 SYGVNS. This CDR3 spans 15 amino acids. The V and J ends lost 2 bases and 7 bases, in that order; junction bases with no gene match: 9. The CDR3 loop is CASSEMGQGEHEQYF. The CDR3 DNA reads TGTGCCAGCAGTGAAATGGGACAGGGTGAACATGAGCAGTACTTC.

The genes are TRBV9 and TRBJ2-7, with D possibly matching TRBD2 (6 bases). Germline values: CDR1 SGDLS, CDR2 YYNGEE. The V end lost 3 bases, the J end lost 0 bases, and 10 bases lay between the germline ends. CDR3 size: 14 residues. CDR3 region: CASSEGTDSYEQYF. CDR3 nucleotides: TGTGCCAGCAGCGAAGGGACTGACTCCTACGAGCAGTACTTC.

The chain couples TRBV4-1 to TRBJ1-1; possibly TRBD1 for D (5 bases). The CDR3 has 14 residues. The V end lost 5 bases, the J end lost 6 bases, and 16 bases lay between the germline ends. The germline V gene encodes CDR1 MGHRA and CDR2 YSYEKL. The DNA of the CDR3 is TGCGCCAGCAGCACCCGAGGGGCGAGGGCTGAAGCTTTCTTT. Its protein product is CASSTRGARAEAFF.

The chain combines TRBV5-6 with TRBJ2-7, with D hard to call. Germline loops: CDR1 SGHDT, CDR2 YYEEEE. Trimming cost V 1 base and J 4 bases, with 12 bases left between them. CDR3 length: 14 residues. The CDR3 DNA sequence: TGTGCCAGCAGCTTGTCCCCTACCACGTACGAGCAGTACTTC. Its translation is CASSLSPTTYEQYF.

This chain connects TRBV6-5 to TRBJ1-1, with D perhaps TRBD1 (6 bases). V dropped 4 bases and J dropped 0 bases, with 9 bases sitting between them. Germline V lookup: CDR1 MNHEY, CDR2 SVGAGI. The CDR3 has 14 residues. The CDR3 here is CASSFRGVNTEAFF. The CDR3 DNA is TGTGCCAGCAGTTTCAGGGGAGTGAACACTGAAGCTTTCTTT.

Only a few counts were recorded for this clone. This chain connects TRBV4-2 to TRBJ2-5, with D uncertain. Per germline, CDR1 LGHNA and CDR2 YNFKEQ. Trimming shortened V by 4 bases and J by 5 bases, and 11 bases separated the two germline ends. The CDR3 runs 13 residues. The CDR3 reads CASSPTVGETQYF. CDR3 in DNA: TGTGCCAGCAGCCCGACTGTGGGGGAGACCCAGTACTTC.

This clone qualifies as medium-sized (0.01 to 0.1%). The rearrangement links TRBV27 to TRBJ1-2, with TRBD1 matching 8 bases. Germline CDR1 is MNHEY and CDR2 is SMNVEV (reference sequence). The CDR3 runs 14 residues. With V trimmed by 6 bases and J by 9 bases, 12 bases remained unmatched. CDR3 amino acids: CASRVGQGQGSYTF. Here the CDR3 DNA reads TGTGCCAGCAGAGTAGGACAGGGACAAGGGAGCTACACCTTC.

This chain uses TRBV5-1 with TRBJ2-2; unclear D gene. Germline V gives CDR1 SGHRS, CDR2 YFSETQ. The ends were cut back, 0 bases at V and 2 bases at J, with 5 bases in the middle. The CDR3 loop spans 14 amino acids. The DNA for the CDR3 is TGCGCCAGCAGCTTGGGGGGAAACACCGGGGAGCTGTTTTTT. It encodes CASSLGGNTGELFF. The full variable domain, its missing parts supplied by reference TRBV5-1 and TRBJ2-2, is KAGVTQTPRYLIKTRGQQVTLSCSPISGHRSVSWYQQTPGQGLQFLFEYFSETQRNKGNFPGRFSGRQFSNSRSEMNVSTLELGDSALYLCASSLGGNTGELFFGEGSRLTVL.

V is TRBV5-1 and J is TRBJ2-5; D gene ambiguous. Germline V gene sequence: CDR1 SGHRS, CDR2 YFSETQ. The V end lost 5 bases, the J end lost 4 bases, and 12 bases lay between the germline ends. The CDR3 is 13 residues long. CDR3 amino acids: CASSDQSGETQYF. CDR3 sequence (DNA): TGCGCCAGCAGTGACCAGTCAGGAGAGACCCAGTACTTC.

The chain has TRBV7-7 and TRBJ2-1, with D maybe TRBD1 (5 bases). Between the trimmed V and J ends, which lost 0 bases and 5 bases, there was a span of 8 bases. The germline V gene encodes CDR1 SSHAT and CDR2 FNYEAQ (reference sequence). The CDR3 runs 14 residues. The DNA of the CDR3 is TGTGCCAGCAGCTTAGCTCTAGGGGACAATGAGCAGTTCTTC. Translating it yields CASSLALGDNEQFF.

This clone was detected only a few times. The chain carries TRBV6-1 and TRBJ2-2; maybe TRBD1 (5 bases). With 6 bases removed from V and 5 bases from J, the gap between germline ends came to 13 bases. The CDR3 covers 14 residues. Germline lookup yields CDR1 MNHNS and CDR2 SASEGT. The CDR3 loop is CASSVQGLTGELFF. Here the CDR3 DNA reads TGTGCCAGCAGCGTCCAGGGATTAACCGGGGAGCTGTTTTTT.

This clone was detected only a few times. One end of the junction fails to match germline, which may point to a read error. The chain joins TRBV6-1 to TRBJ1-3; D gene ambiguous. The CDR3 loop spans 12 amino acids. The germline V gene has CDR1 MNHNS and CDR2 SASEGT. In DNA, the CDR3 is TGTGCCAGCAGTGAAGCCTGGGAGAATCATCGTTTT. Translated: CASSEAWENHRF.

The chain links TRBV15 to TRBJ1-5; perhaps TRBD1 as D (5 bases). Trimming stripped 0 bases from V and 11 bases from J, with 11 bases between. The CDR3 is made up of 13 amino acids. CDR1 is LNHNV and CDR2 is YYDKDF in the germline V gene (reference sequence). DNA of the CDR3: TGTGCCACCAGCAGAGACGGGACGGGCTCCCAGCATTTT. The encoded protein is CATSRDGTGSQHF.

This sequence joins TRBV19 and TRBJ2-2; no reliable D call. Germline V gene data show CDR1 as LNHDA and CDR2 as SQIVND (reference sequence). Trimming removed 2 bases from V and 4 bases from J, with 8 bases in between. The CDR3 is 14 residues long. The CDR3 loop reads CASSIKAVTGELFF. The CDR3 DNA follows: TGTGCCAGTAGTATAAAGGCGGTCACCGGGGAGCTGTTTTTT.

V usage is TRBV6-5 and J usage is TRBJ2-7; 8 nucleotides align to TRBD1. This CDR3 region has 15 residues. The germline CDR1 and CDR2 sequences are MNHEY and SVGAGI. V was pared by 4 bases and J by 4 bases, with 9 bases of the junction left unmatched. Here the CDR3 DNA reads TGTGCCAGCAGTTCCGTGGACAGGGCGGGTTACGAGCAGTACTTC. This translates into CASSSVDRAGYEQYF.

This rearrangement joins TRBV25-1 to TRBJ1-2; 11 positions match TRBD1. Unmatched junction bases numbered 8, after V lost 4 bases and J lost 7 bases. Looked up from germline, CDR1 is MGHDK and CDR2 is SYGVNS. The CDR3 spans 15 residues. CDR3: CASSAVRDRGVGYTF. The CDR3 DNA reads as TGTGCCAGCAGTGCCGTCCGGGACAGGGGGGTTGGCTACACCTTC.

The chain has TRBV2 and TRBJ2-1; D is perhaps TRBD2 (6 bases). From germline, CDR1 is SNHLY and CDR2 FYNNEI. V dropped 8 bases and J dropped 0 bases, with 17 bases sitting between them. The length of the CDR3 is 16 residues. The CDR3, as DNA: TGTGCCAGCTGGAATAGCGGAAAAAGCTCCTACAATGAGCAGTTCTTC. The encoded protein is CASWNSGKSSYNEQFF. Using reference TRBV2 and TRBJ2-1 for the parts outside the CDR3, the full variable domain is EPEVTQTPSHQVTQMGQEVILRCVPISNHLYFYWYRQILGQKVEFLVSFYNNEISEKSEIFDDQFSVERPDGSNFTLKIRSTKLEDSAMYFCASWNSGKSSYNEQFFGPGTRLTVL.

This clone was counted between two and nine times. The V and J genes are TRBV6-5 and TRBJ2-7, with TRBD2 identical over 8 bases. Germline V gene lookup returns CDR1 MNHEY and CDR2 SVGAGI. The length of the CDR3 is 16 residues. With 1 base clipped from V and 4 bases from J, the junction kept 9 bases outside the gene matches. CDR3 protein: CASSYYPGGLGYEQYF. The CDR3 DNA is TGTGCCAGCAGTTACTACCCGGGAGGGTTGGGGTACGAGCAGTACTTC.

The chain recombines TRBV7-9 with TRBJ2-3, with D perhaps TRBD1 or TRBD2 (7 bases each). There are 17 residues in the CDR3. V shed 5 bases and J shed 0 bases, with 18 bases lying between them. Looked up from germline, CDR1 is SEHNR and CDR2 is FQNEAQ (reference sequence). CDR3 residues: CASSGPGGDGSTDTQYF. The DNA of the CDR3 is TGTGCCAGCAGCGGGCCAGGGGGGGACGGAAGCACAGATACGCAGTATTTT.

The chain employs TRBV11-2 and TRBJ2-7, with 11 bases identical to TRBD1. The germline CDR1 and CDR2 sequences are SGHAT and FQNNGV. Trimming at V came to 4 bases and at J to 1 base, leaving 3 bases not matched to a gene. This CDR3 is 15 amino acids long. The chain's CDR3 is CASSWTGGASYEQYF. CDR3 bases: TGTGCCAGCAGCTGGACAGGGGGCGCTTCCTACGAGCAGTACTTC.

This clone was picked up one time. The V and J genes are TRBV25-1 and TRBJ2-5; possibly TRBD2 for D (6 bases). Germline V CDR1 and CDR2: MGHDK, SYGVNS. V gave up 4 bases and J gave up 5 bases, with 14 bases separating them. This CDR3 is 14 amino acids long. The chain's CDR3 is CASSGLRLAETQYF. CDR3 sequence (DNA): TGTGCCAGCAGTGGGTTAAGGCTAGCGGAGACCCAGTACTTC.

CDR3 residues: CASSFTANSAHNEQFF. Written as DNA, the CDR3 is TGTGCCAGCAGCTTCACAGCTAATAGCGCCCACAATGAGCAGTTCTTC. The V and J genes are TRBV7-2 and TRBJ2-1; D possibly corresponds to TRBD2 (5 bases). The V end was cut by 3 bases, the J end by 5 bases, with 17 bases between. The CDR3 is 16 amino acids. CDR1 is SGHTA, CDR2 FQGNSA, per germline.

This clone was detected only a few times. The chain carries TRBV28 and TRBJ1-1, with D uncertain. The CDR3 spans 12 residues. The V gene lost 2 bases and the J gene lost 1 base, with 2 bases spanning the gap. Germline V gives CDR1 MDHEN, CDR2 SYDVKM. The CDR3 DNA reads TGTGCCAGCAGTTTACAGAACACTGAAGCTTTCTTT. This encodes CASSLQNTEAFF.

This chain joins TRBV6-5 and TRBJ1-6, with D tentatively TRBD1 (5 bases). This CDR3 region has 15 residues. CDR1 and CDR2 from the germline V gene are MNHEY and SVGAGI. Trimming took off 6 bases at V and 9 bases at J, with 18 bases between the two ends. In DNA, the CDR3 is TGTGCCAGCAGACCAGACAACAGGCAGGCTTCACCCCTCCACTTT. Translating it yields CASRPDNRQASPLHF.

The CDR3: CASSLALAGVADTQYF. CDR3 coding DNA: TGCGCCAGCAGCTTGGCCCTAGCGGGAGTAGCAGATACGCAGTATTTT. The chain joins TRBV5-1 to TRBJ2-3; TRBD2 aligns across 10 bases. In germline, CDR1 is SGHRS, CDR2 YFSETQ. The CDR3 is 16 residues long. V lost 0 bases, J lost 4 bases, and 5 bases stayed unmatched.

This clone is large within its sample. The CDR3 DNA reads TGCGCCAGCAGCTTGGCGCCAGGGGACTACGAGCAGTACTTC. Translation gives CASSLAPGDYEQYF. The chain recombines TRBV5-1 with TRBJ2-7, with a weak D call TRBD1 (6 bases). The CDR3 totals 14 residues. The V gene's germline CDR1 is SGHRS and CDR2 YFSETQ. Trimming removed 0 bases at V and 3 bases at J, with 10 bases between. The full variable domain, rest sourced from reference TRBV5-1 and TRBJ2-7, is KAGVTQTPRYLIKTRGQQVTLSCSPISGHRSVSWYQQTPGQGLQFLFEYFSETQRNKGNFPGRFSGRQFSNSRSEMNVSTLELGDSALYLCASSLAPGDYEQYFGPGTRLTVT.

The chain uses TRBV20-1 and TRBJ2-7; TRBD1 matches 10 bases. CDR3 size: 11 residues. The V segment lost 6 bases and the J segment 6 bases; nucleotides outside the gene matches: 2. Germline loops: CDR1 DFQATT, CDR2 SNEGSKA (reference sequence). CDR3 nucleotide sequence: TGCAGTGCCAGGACAGGGGGCGAGCAGTACTTC. Amino acids: CSARTGGEQYF.

The chain uses TRBV7-2 and TRBJ1-1; D perhaps matches TRBD1 (6 bases). Germline V lookup: CDR1 SGHTA, CDR2 FQGNSA. Trimming shortened V by 2 bases and J by 4 bases, and 14 bases separated the two germline ends. The CDR3 length is 15 residues. The CDR3 region is CASSLSQGLGTEAFF. CDR3 bases: TGTGCCAGCAGCTTATCCCAGGGGCTTGGCACTGAAGCTTTCTTT.

This chain connects TRBV27 to TRBJ1-1, with D unclear. The CDR3 totals 13 residues. Germline assignment: CDR1 MNHEY and CDR2 SMNVEV (reference sequence). Deletions cut 1 base from V and 4 bases from J, with 7 bases between. CDR3 region: CASSLYKGTEAFF. The CDR3 DNA reads TGTGCCAGCAGTTTATACAAAGGCACTGAAGCTTTCTTT.

This clone was seen a few times. The chain combines TRBV19 with TRBJ2-5; 9 positions agree with TRBD2. Germline V lookup: CDR1 LNHDA, CDR2 SQIVND (reference sequence). V was clipped by 8 bases and J by 3 bases; unmatched bases: 4. There are 13 residues in the CDR3. This chain's CDR3 is CASRLAVEETQYF. The CDR3 nucleotides are TGTGCCAGTCGACTAGCGGTAGAAGAGACCCAGTACTTC.